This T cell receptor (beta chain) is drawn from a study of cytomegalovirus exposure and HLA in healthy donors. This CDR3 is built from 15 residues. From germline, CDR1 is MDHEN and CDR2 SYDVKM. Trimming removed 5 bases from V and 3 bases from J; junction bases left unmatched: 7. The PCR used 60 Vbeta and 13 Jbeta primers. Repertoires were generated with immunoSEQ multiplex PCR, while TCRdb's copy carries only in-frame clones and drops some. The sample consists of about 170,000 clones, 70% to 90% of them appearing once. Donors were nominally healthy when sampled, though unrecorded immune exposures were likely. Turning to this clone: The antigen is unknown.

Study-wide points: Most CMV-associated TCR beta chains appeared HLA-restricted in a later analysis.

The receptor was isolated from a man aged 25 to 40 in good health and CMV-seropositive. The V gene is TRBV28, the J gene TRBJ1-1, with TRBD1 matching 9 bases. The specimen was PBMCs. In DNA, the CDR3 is TGTGCCAGCAGTCCCAACAGGGGGCAAGACACTGAAGCTTTCTTT. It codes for CASSPNRGQDTEAFF.